One and the same sample provided the 4 T cell receptor beta chains below, sequenced in a study of CD8 T cells in cerebrospinal fluid in Alzheimer's disease (dated by TCRdb to the early 2020s). Receptors were amplified or captured by 10x single-cell sequencing. The reads were generated on a NextSeq 550. After TCRdb reprocessed the reads, each CDR3 protein sequence was kept as one row, without DNA. The table for this sample lists roughly 800 distinct CDR3 sequences. The ten largest clones represent around a tenth of the sample. The sample consisted of cerebrospinal fluid. The receptors shown here come from a human donor with Parkinson's disease.

This clonotype counts as medium-sized by frequency. J is TRBJ2-1 and V is TRBV7-2. CDR1 is SGHTA and CDR2 is FQGNSA in the germline V gene. CDR3 length equals 13 residues. CDR3 residues: CASSPIPDNEQFF.

This clonotype registers large by frequency. The J gene is TRBJ1-1, the V gene TRBV6-1. Germline V gene lookup returns CDR1 MNHNS and CDR2 SASEGT. This CDR3 spans 13 amino acids. The CDR3 region is CASSEEGFTEAFF.

This clonotype is classed as large by frequency. This chain connects TRBV2 to TRBJ2-5. Germline values: CDR1 SNHLY, CDR2 FYNNEI. CDR3 length equals 12 residues. The CDR3 reads CASISARETQYF.

Judged by frequency, this clonotype is large. The chain carries TRBV28 and TRBJ1-2. The CDR3 totals 15 residues. From germline, CDR1 is MDHEN and CDR2 SYDVKM. The CDR3 region is CANPSEAHSTYGYTF.